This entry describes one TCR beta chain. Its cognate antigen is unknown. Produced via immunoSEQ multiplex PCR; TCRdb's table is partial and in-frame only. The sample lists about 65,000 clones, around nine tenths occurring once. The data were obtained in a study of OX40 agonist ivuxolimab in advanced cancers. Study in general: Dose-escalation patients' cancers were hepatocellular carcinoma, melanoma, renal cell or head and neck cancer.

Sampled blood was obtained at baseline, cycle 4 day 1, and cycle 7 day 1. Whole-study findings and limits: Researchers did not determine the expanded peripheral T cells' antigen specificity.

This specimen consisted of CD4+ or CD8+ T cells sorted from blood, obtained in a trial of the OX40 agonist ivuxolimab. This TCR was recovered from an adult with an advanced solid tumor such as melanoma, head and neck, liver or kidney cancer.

CDR3 region: CASSWGPETQYF. The CDR3 region has the DNA TGCGCCAGCAGTTGGGGGCCGGAGACCCAGTACTTC. The rearrangement links TRBV5-1 to TRBJ2-5, with D perhaps TRBD1 (6 bases). Trimming shortened V by 5 bases and J by 5 bases, and 10 bases separated the two germline ends. Germline CDR1 reads SGHRS; CDR2 reads YFSETQ. The CDR3 spans 12 residues.